A few counts support the clone carrying this T cell receptor (beta chain). Authors' processing steps: Reference gene primer amplification yielded estimated nucleated cell counts. Data came from immunoSEQ multiplex PCR; TCRdb stores just in-frame clones and leaves some out. V, J and clone size reflect that table, while D and trimming were determined from the DNA. The profile covers about 74,000 clones, with 75% to 80% appearing a single time and 15% taken by the ten largest. The data derive from a study of blood T cell repertoires in COVID-19. Study-wide context: Some COVID-19 samples were acute and others convalescent; all came from the United States, Italy and Spain. PBMCs, B-cell-depleted T cells, or T cells were the source of the cDNA or gDNA that made up the material.

V gave up 0 bases and J gave up 4 bases; unmatched junction bases: 8. From germline, CDR1 is SGHNT and CDR2 YYREEE (reference sequence). This CDR3 has 16 residues. The chain links TRBV5-4 to TRBJ2-3, with 7 bases aligning to TRBD2. This TCR was sampled from a human donor in a cohort sampled during active COVID-19. Input material: peripheral blood. The CDR3 sequence is CASSLASGGLSDTQYF. CDR3 nucleotides: TGTGCCAGCAGCTTGGCTAGCGGAGGGTTATCAGATACGCAGTATTTT.